The T cell receptor beta chain under discussion was sequenced for a study of T cells in localized non-small cell lung cancer. CDR1 is MNHGY and CDR2 is SAAAGT in the germline V gene. Trimming pared 5 bases from V and 0 bases from J, leaving 17 bases between. The CDR3 is 17 residues long. Some clones are missing from TCRdb's copy, which holds only in-frame ones; the method was immunoSEQ multiplex PCR. The sample has 1,500 to 2,000 clones, 20% to 25% seen once. Concerning this clone: Antigen specificity is unknown.

Study results and limitations: The tumor had only one region sequenced, so heterogeneity remains possible. Longer overall survival was seen with higher T cell density measured in blood. In adjacent lung, a median roughly 62 of the top 100 tumor clones were found. Uninvolved adjacent lung had the highest recorded T cell clonality, with tumor below it.

The chain combines TRBV6-8 with TRBJ2-1; D possibly matches TRBD1 or TRBD2 (6 bases each). The TCR was taken from a woman aged 40-75 years with stage III squamous cell lung carcinoma. This sample comprised normal lung tissue next to the tumor, obtained before any cancer treatment. CDR3 residues: CASSVGVGGSSYNEQFF. As DNA, the CDR3 is TGTGCCAGCAGTGTTGGAGTGGGGGGCAGCTCCTACAATGAGCAGTTCTTC.